This T cell receptor beta chain was profiled in a study of T-cell memory formation after mild COVID-19. About the study: Clusters of TCRs were largely donor specific.

CDR3 length: 13 residues. Germline V gene data show CDR1 as GTSNPN and CDR2 as SVGIG (reference sequence). Trimming pared 3 bases from V and 8 bases from J, leaving 16 bases between. TCRdb ran MiXCR on the 5' RACE reads and lists one entry per CDR3 protein. The sample includes hundreds of thousands of distinct CDR3 sequences, about 20% of them seen just once. This TCR derives from an adult woman who had mild COVID-19 (a few samples of this study predate the infection). Cell type and time point are not known. V is TRBV30 and J is TRBJ1-2; maybe TRBD1 (5 bases). The sample consisted of PBMCs or a T cell subset sorted from them (not recorded which). DNA for the CDR3: TGTGCCTGGAGGAGGGGTCTCCTTGGGGGCTACACCTTC. Protein product: CAWRRGLLGGYTF.